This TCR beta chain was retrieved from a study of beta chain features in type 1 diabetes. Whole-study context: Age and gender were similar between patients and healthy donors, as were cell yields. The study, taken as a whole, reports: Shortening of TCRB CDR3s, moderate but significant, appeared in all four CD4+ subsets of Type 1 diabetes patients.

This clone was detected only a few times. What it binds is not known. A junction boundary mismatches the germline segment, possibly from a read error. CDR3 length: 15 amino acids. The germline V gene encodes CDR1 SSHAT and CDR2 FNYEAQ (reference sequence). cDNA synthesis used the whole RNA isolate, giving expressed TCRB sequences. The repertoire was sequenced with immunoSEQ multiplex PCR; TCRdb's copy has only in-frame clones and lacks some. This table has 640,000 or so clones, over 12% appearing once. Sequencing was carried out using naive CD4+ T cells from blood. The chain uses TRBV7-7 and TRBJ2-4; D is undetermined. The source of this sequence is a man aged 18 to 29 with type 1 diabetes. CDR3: CASSLDSLAKNIQYF. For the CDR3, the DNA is TGTGCTAGCAGCTTAGATTCTTTAGCCAAAAACATTCAGTACTTC.